These T cell receptor beta chains were read from a single sample in a study of Graves' ophthalmopathy and Graves' hyperthyroidism. MiXCR, applied by TCRdb to the multiplex PCR reads, yields one record per CDR3 protein. The sample has 740,000 or so distinct CDR3 sequences, 35% to 50% seen once. Sequenced sample: peripheral blood. The receptor set was obtained from an adult man with Graves' ophthalmopathy. Both conserved end residues are part of each CDR3. The order of the fields is V gene, J gene, clone size, D gene, CDR3 DNA, CDR3 protein. D genes are given only for firm matches. Clone size is not always given. Where it is, it says once, few, many or a class for expanded clones.

v_gene: TRBV7-8; j_gene: TRBJ2-7; abundance: few; d_gene: TRBD1; CDR3nt: TGTGCCAGCAGCTTAATACAGGGGTACTACGAGCAGTACTTC; CDR3aa: CASSLIQGYYEQYF
v_gene: TRBV20-1; j_gene: TRBJ2-5; abundance: few; d_gene: TRBD1; CDR3nt: TGCAGTGCTAGGGAACAGGGGGCTGGTGGGACCCAGTACTTC; CDR3aa: CSAREQGAGGTQYF
v_gene: TRBV2; j_gene: TRBJ1-5; abundance: .; d_gene: .; CDR3nt: TGTGCCAGCGCCTGGGGCCACCAGCCCCAGCATTTT; CDR3aa: CASAWGHQPQHF
v_gene: TRBV24-1; j_gene: TRBJ2-3; abundance: few; d_gene: .; CDR3nt: TGTGCCACCGACCTGCTGGCAGATACGCAGTATTTT; CDR3aa: CATDLLADTQYF
v_gene: TRBV7-9; j_gene: TRBJ1-6; abundance: many; d_gene: .; CDR3nt: TGTGCCAGCAGCCCCGCCGCGGCAGGGGATTCACCCCTCCACTTT; CDR3aa: CASSPAAAGDSPLHF
v_gene: TRBV5-1; j_gene: TRBJ1-4; abundance: .; d_gene: .; CDR3nt: TGCGCCAGCAGCCTGCAGGGGAGGGTTGAAAAACTGTTTTTT; CDR3aa: CASSLQGRVEKLFF
v_gene: TRBV20-1; j_gene: TRBJ1-5; abundance: .; d_gene: .; CDR3nt: TGCAGTGCAACCCTTCGGGGGGGGTCAAATCAGCCCCAGCATTTT; CDR3aa: CSATLRGGSNQPQHF
v_gene: TRBV29-1; j_gene: TRBJ2-5; abundance: many; d_gene: .; CDR3nt: TGCAGCGTCGCACAGGGTGGAGAGACCCAGTACTTC; CDR3aa: CSVAQGGETQYF
v_gene: TRBV5-4; j_gene: TRBJ2-2; abundance: .; d_gene: TRBD2; CDR3nt: TGTGCCAACGTAGGACAGCCGCGAGGCGGGAGGGACACCGGGGAGCTGTTTTTT; CDR3aa: CANVGQPRGGRDTGELFF
v_gene: TRBV19; j_gene: TRBJ2-7; abundance: .; d_gene: TRBD2; CDR3nt: TGTGCCAGTAGCATGGGGATAGCGGGAGTCAACGAGCAGTACTTC; CDR3aa: CASSMGIAGVNEQYF
v_gene: TRBV5-1; j_gene: TRBJ2-7; abundance: .; d_gene: .; CDR3nt: TGCGCCAGCAGCTTCCAGAGTTCAGGGCTCGAGCAGAACTTC; CDR3aa: CASSFQSSGLEQNF
v_gene: TRBV25-1; j_gene: TRBJ1-6; abundance: .; d_gene: .; CDR3nt: TGTGACAGAGGGACTTCACCCCTCCACTTT; CDR3aa: CDRGTSPLHF
v_gene: TRBV9; j_gene: TRBJ1-6; abundance: .; d_gene: TRBD1; CDR3nt: TGTGCCAGCAGCCCCGGGACAGGGGGCGTAAAGGGTTCACCCCTCCACTTT; CDR3aa: CASSPGTGGVKGSPLHF
v_gene: TRBV7-9; j_gene: TRBJ1-1; abundance: many; d_gene: .; CDR3nt: TGTGCCAGCAGCCCAGCGGTGGGAGGGCACACTGAAGCTTTCTTT; CDR3aa: CASSPAVGGHTEAFF
v_gene: TRBV25-1; j_gene: TRBJ2-3; abundance: .; d_gene: TRBD1; CDR3nt: TGTGCCAGCAGTGAGACAGGGGGCAAAGGTACGCAGTATTTT; CDR3aa: CASSETGGKGTQYF
v_gene: TRBV20-1; j_gene: TRBJ1-2; abundance: .; d_gene: TRBD1; CDR3nt: TGCAGTGCTAGAGATCCAGGGGGCGGGACGAATGGCTACACCTTC; CDR3aa: CSARDPGGGTNGYTF
v_gene: TRBV29-1; j_gene: TRBJ1-1; abundance: .; d_gene: .; CDR3nt: .; CDR3aa: CSVGGGSPFF
v_gene: TRBV19; j_gene: TRBJ1-1; abundance: once; d_gene: .; CDR3nt: TGTGCCAGTAGATCAGCCCCAGGGCGACCTGAAGCTTTCTTT; CDR3aa: CASRSAPGRPEAFF
v_gene: TRBV10-2; j_gene: TRBJ1-1; abundance: many; d_gene: .; CDR3nt: TGCGCCAGCAGTGAAGCAAAGGGCACTGAAGCTTTCTTT; CDR3aa: CASSEAKGTEAFF
v_gene: TRBV24-1; j_gene: TRBJ1-5; abundance: .; d_gene: .; CDR3nt: TGTGCCACCAGTGACCCAGGGAGTTATCAGCCCCAGCATTTT; CDR3aa: CATSDPGSYQPQHF
v_gene: TRBV10-2; j_gene: TRBJ1-4; abundance: .; d_gene: .; CDR3nt: TGCGCCAGCATGGCGGGAGTGGGAGGTGAAAAACTGTTTTTT; CDR3aa: CASMAGVGGEKLFF
v_gene: TRBV7-9; j_gene: TRBJ2-7; abundance: .; d_gene: .; CDR3nt: TGTGCCAGCAGCTTAGGGATTAGCTCCTACGAGCAGTACTTC; CDR3aa: CASSLGISSYEQYF
v_gene: TRBV6-5; j_gene: TRBJ1-2; abundance: few; d_gene: TRBD1; CDR3nt: TGTGCCAGCAGTAGGGGGCAGGGAGGACAGAACTATGGCTACACCTTC; CDR3aa: CASSRGQGGQNYGYTF
v_gene: TRBV20-1; j_gene: TRBJ2-7; abundance: few; d_gene: .; CDR3nt: TGCAGTGCAGGGGGGGGCTACGAGCAGTACTTC; CDR3aa: CSAGGGYEQYF
v_gene: TRBV15; j_gene: TRBJ2-7; abundance: many; d_gene: TRBD1; CDR3nt: TGTGCCACCAGCGACCGGGACAGGGGGTACGAGCAGTACTTC; CDR3aa: CATSDRDRGYEQYF
v_gene: TRBV19; j_gene: TRBJ2-7; abundance: .; d_gene: TRBD1; CDR3nt: TGTGCCAGTAGTAGCACAGGGGGAAACGACGAGCAGTACTTC; CDR3aa: CASSSTGGNDEQYF
v_gene: TRBV25-1; j_gene: TRBJ1-6; abundance: few; d_gene: .; CDR3nt: TGTGCCAGCAGGCACCCAGATAATTCACCCCTCCACTTT; CDR3aa: CASRHPDNSPLHF
v_gene: TRBV7-9; j_gene: TRBJ2-2; abundance: .; d_gene: .; CDR3nt: TGTGCCAGCAGCCAAAATGGTTACACCGGGGAGCTGTTTTTT; CDR3aa: CASSQNGYTGELFF
v_gene: TRBV4-2; j_gene: TRBJ2-7; abundance: few; d_gene: .; CDR3nt: TGTGCCAGCAGCCAAGCTGGGCAGGGCGAGGGGTACGAGCAGTACTTC; CDR3aa: CASSQAGQGEGYEQYF
v_gene: TRBV7-2; j_gene: TRBJ2-5; abundance: many; d_gene: TRBD2; CDR3nt: TGTGCCAGCAGCTTCAGCGGGAGTGAAAAGACCCAGTACTTC; CDR3aa: CASSFSGSEKTQYF
v_gene: TRBV19; j_gene: TRBJ1-1; abundance: many; d_gene: TRBD1; CDR3nt: TGTGCCAGTAGTACCCTGACAGGGAGGGACACTGAAGCTTTCTTT; CDR3aa: CASSTLTGRDTEAFF
v_gene: TRBV28; j_gene: TRBJ1-5; abundance: once; d_gene: .; CDR3nt: TGCACCAATCAGCCCCAGCATTTT; CDR3aa: CTNQPQHF
v_gene: TRBV20-1; j_gene: TRBJ1-1; abundance: many; d_gene: .; CDR3nt: TGCAGTGCTGCGACATCGGCGAACACTGAAGCTTTCTTT; CDR3aa: CSAATSANTEAFF
v_gene: TRBV25-1; j_gene: TRBJ1-2; abundance: few; d_gene: TRBD1; CDR3nt: TGTGCCAGCAGTGATAGTGCCGGGACAGGGGCACGATATGGCTACACCTTC; CDR3aa: CASSDSAGTGARYGYTF
v_gene: TRBV7-9; j_gene: TRBJ2-7; abundance: few; d_gene: .; CDR3nt: TGCGCCAGCAGGGAACGGGACCGGGACGGGTCCTACGAGCAGTACTTC; CDR3aa: CASRERDRDGSYEQYF
v_gene: TRBV20-1; j_gene: TRBJ2-2; abundance: .; d_gene: .; CDR3nt: TGCAGTGCTAGAGAGGGGCCAGCCTATACGAACACCGGGGAGCTGTTTTTT; CDR3aa: CSAREGPAYTNTGELFF
v_gene: TRBV29-1; j_gene: TRBJ2-5; abundance: many; d_gene: .; CDR3nt: TGCAGCGTTGAAGATCCCGGGGGGCTATTGGAGACCCAGTACTTC; CDR3aa: CSVEDPGGLLETQYF
v_gene: TRBV7-9; j_gene: TRBJ1-2; abundance: .; d_gene: .; CDR3nt: TGTGCCAGCAGCTGTTACTCCCGGGGCTACACCTTC; CDR3aa: CASSCYSRGYTF
v_gene: TRBV5-4; j_gene: TRBJ1-2; abundance: few; d_gene: .; CDR3nt: TGTGCCAGCAACAAGAGGGGGGCCCATGGCTACACCTTC; CDR3aa: CASNKRGAHGYTF